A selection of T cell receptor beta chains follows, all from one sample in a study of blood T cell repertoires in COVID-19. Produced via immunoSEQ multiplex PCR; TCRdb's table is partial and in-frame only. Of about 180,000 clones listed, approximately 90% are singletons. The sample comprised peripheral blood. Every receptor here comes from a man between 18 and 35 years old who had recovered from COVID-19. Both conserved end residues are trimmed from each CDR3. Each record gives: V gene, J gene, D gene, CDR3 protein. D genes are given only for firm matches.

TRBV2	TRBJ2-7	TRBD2	ASSDSGAGGPWYEQY
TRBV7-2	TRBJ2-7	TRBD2	ASSQAGAGYEQY
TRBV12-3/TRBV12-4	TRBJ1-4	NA	ASSSAQREKLF
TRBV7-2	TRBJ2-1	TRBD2	ASSPGGGRVGDEQF
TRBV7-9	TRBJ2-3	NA	ASSSRGISTDTQY
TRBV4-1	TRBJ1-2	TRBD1	ASSQLDRGSYGYT
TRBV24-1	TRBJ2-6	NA	ATSDARARRSGANVLT
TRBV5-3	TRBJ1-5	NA	ARSTHRERNQPQH
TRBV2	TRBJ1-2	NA	ASSPVQGHYGYT
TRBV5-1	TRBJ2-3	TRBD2	ASSLAATSGRTDTQY
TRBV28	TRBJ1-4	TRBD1	ASTFDRGGVRTNEKLF
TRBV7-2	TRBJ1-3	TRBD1	ASSRTGGNTIY
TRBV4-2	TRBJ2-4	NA	ASSPMADLGKNIQY
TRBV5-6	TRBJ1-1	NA	ASSPQGRNTEAF
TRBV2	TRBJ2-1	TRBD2	ASSDTRGLEKF
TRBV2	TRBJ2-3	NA	ASGTQQGSTDTQY
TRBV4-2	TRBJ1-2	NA	ASSRSGGAGGYT
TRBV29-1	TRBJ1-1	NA	SVEGPGNTEAF
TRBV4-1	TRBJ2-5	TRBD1	ASGRTGGGQETQY
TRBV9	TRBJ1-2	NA	ASSVSQVLGYT
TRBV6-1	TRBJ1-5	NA	ASGGVQPQH
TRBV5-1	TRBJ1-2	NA	ASSVDRYGYT
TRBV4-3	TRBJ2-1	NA	ASSPAGTPSLRSYNEQF
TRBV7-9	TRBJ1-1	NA	ASSAMPMGAQTEAF
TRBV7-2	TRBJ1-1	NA	ASSLGSYTEAF
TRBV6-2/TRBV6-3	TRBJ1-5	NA	ASSRMDSSPNQPQH
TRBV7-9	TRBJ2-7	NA	ASSLEAGPPTGSLY
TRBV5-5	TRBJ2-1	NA	ASSPRASSYNEQF
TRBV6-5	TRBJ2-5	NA	ASSSLAGGAETQY
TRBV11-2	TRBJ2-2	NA	ASSLPLTEVEGGELF
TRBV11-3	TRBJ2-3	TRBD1	ASSLRSRTGAADTQY
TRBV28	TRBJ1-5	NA	ASSLDQPQH
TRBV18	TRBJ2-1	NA	ASSPFPHEGQNEQF
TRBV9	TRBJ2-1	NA	ASSVGGKRLNQEQF
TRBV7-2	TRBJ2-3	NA	ASSLGLEGADTQY
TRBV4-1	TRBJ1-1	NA	ASSQSSSGGTEAF
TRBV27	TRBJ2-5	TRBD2	ASSLRGVETQY
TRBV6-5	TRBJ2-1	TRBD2	ASRLTSGRNNEQF
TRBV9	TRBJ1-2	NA	ASSVNSYRSGGYT
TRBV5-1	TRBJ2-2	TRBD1	ASSPGQPNTGELF
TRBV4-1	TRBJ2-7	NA	ASSQAPRDYEQY
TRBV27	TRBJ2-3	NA	ASRTYTDTQY